This T cell receptor beta chain came from a study of T cells after yellow fever vaccination. Study-level information: SMART-Seq v4 Ultra Low Input prepared the low-cell-number fractions. The study, taken as a whole, reports: Most primary-vaccination clones reappeared after the booster (about 95% CD4, about 88% CD8). The study noted that FACS-sorted repertoires could contain abundant clonotypes contaminating from the bulk population.

TCRdb called the 5' RACE reads again in MiXCR, with one record for every CDR3 protein. The sample includes under 500,000 distinct CDR3 sequences, around 20% of them seen just once. Trimming cost V 7 bases and J 2 bases, with 26 bases left between them. Looked up from germline, CDR1 is SGHTA and CDR2 is FQGNSA. This CDR3 has 18 amino acids. On this clonotype itself: No antigen is known for it.

The receptor was isolated from a man between 18 and 35 years old who received the YFV17D yellow fever vaccine. Material: PBMCs, obtained before the yellow fever booster vaccination. The chain employs TRBV7-2 and TRBJ1-2, with a tentative D call TRBD1 (6 bases). The CDR3 spells CASNSVGTYLSLNYGYTF. Here the CDR3 DNA reads TGTGCCAGCAACTCCGTGGGGACATACCTCTCACTAAACTATGGCTACACCTTC. The whole variable domain, filled in from reference TRBV7-2 and TRBJ1-2, reads GAGVSQSPSNKVTEKGKDVELRCDPISGHTALYWYRQSLGQGLEFLIYFQGNSAPDKSGLPSDRFSAERTGGSVSTLTIQRTQQEDSAVYLCASNSVGTYLSLNYGYTFGSGTRLTVV.